The 20 T cell receptor beta chains given below trace back to one sample, sequenced in a study of cytomegalovirus exposure and HLA in healthy donors. PCR was performed using 60 Vbeta and 13 Jbeta primers. The data were produced by immunoSEQ multiplex PCR, yet TCRdb's version contains in-frame clones alone and is incomplete. The sample lists about 180,000 clones; roughly 80% were seen once. The sample taken for sequencing was PBMCs. The receptors originated from a man in his 60s in good health and CMV-seronegative.

J is TRBJ2-7 and V is TRBV7-8, with 7 bases matching TRBD2. Germline lookup yields CDR1 SGHVS and CDR2 FQNEAQ. This CDR3 spans 17 amino acids. V lost 5 bases and J lost 0; bases outside the gene matches: 13. CDR3 sequence reads: CASSRGGSGRSSYEQYF. As DNA, the CDR3 is TGTGCCAGCAGCCGCGGGGGATCTGGTCGGAGCTCCTACGAGCAGTACTTC.

The table lists this clone with a few counts. The chain combines TRBV5-1 with TRBJ2-2; possibly TRBD2 for D (6 bases). Per germline, CDR1 SGHRS and CDR2 YFSETQ. The V end lost 4 bases, the J end lost 5 bases, and 9 bases lay between the germline ends. This CDR3 region has 13 residues. CDR3 protein: CASSNGGTGELFF. For the CDR3, the DNA is TGCGCCAGCAGCAACGGGGGTACCGGGGAGCTGTTTTTT.

Only a few counts were recorded for this clone. The chain is built from TRBV2 and TRBJ1-1, with TRBD1 as a possible D gene (5 bases). The CDR3 totals 11 residues. The V and J ends lost 7 bases and 3 bases respectively, with 6 bases between them. Germline V gives CDR1 SNHLY, CDR2 FYNNEI. The DNA for the CDR3 is TGTGCCAGCATAGGGGACACTGAAGCTTTCTTT. Its protein product is CASIGDTEAFF.

This sequence joins TRBV27 and TRBJ2-6, with a possible D match to TRBD2 (6 bases). V lost 4 bases, J lost 0 bases, and 13 bases lay in between. The CDR3 consists of 17 residues. Germline values: CDR1 MNHEY, CDR2 SMNVEV (reference sequence). The CDR3 DNA reads TGTGCCAGCAGTTCTAAAGGAGGGTTCTCTGGGGCCAACGTCCTGACTTTC. Translating gives CASSSKGGFSGANVLTF.

The chain is built from TRBV28 and TRBJ2-5; 11 bases agree with TRBD2. J was trimmed by 5 bases and V by 6 bases; bases with no gene match: 8. Germline V gene data show CDR1 as MDHEN and CDR2 as SYDVKM. This CDR3 is built from 15 residues. In DNA, the CDR3 is TGTGCCAGCAGACCGATAGCGGGAGGGGCGGAGACCCAGTACTTC. Translation gives CASRPIAGGAETQYF.

This clone occurred a few times. The V gene is TRBV14, the J gene TRBJ2-1, with a possible D match to TRBD2 (5 bases). CDR1 is SGHDN and CDR2 is FVKESK in the germline V gene. The V and J ends lost 4 bases and 7 bases respectively, with 11 bases between them. This CDR3 contains 13 residues. The CDR3 spells CASSRRTWNEQFF. In DNA form, the CDR3 reads TGTGCCAGCAGCCGGAGGACGTGGAATGAGCAGTTCTTC.

The rearrangement uses TRBV5-6 and TRBJ2-5; tentative D call: TRBD1 (5 bases). Germline V lookup: CDR1 SGHDT, CDR2 YYEEEE. The CDR3 consists of 13 residues. The ends were cut back, 0 bases at V and 9 bases at J, with 12 bases in the middle. The CDR3 DNA is TGTGCCAGCAGCTTGGTGGGGCCCGGAGCCCAGTACTTC. Residues: CASSLVGPGAQYF.

The chain recombines TRBV7-8 with TRBJ2-2; 7 bases match TRBD2. V gave up 2 bases and J gave up 2 bases; unmatched junction bases: 5. CDR3 length: 16 amino acids. Looked up from germline, CDR1 is SGHVS and CDR2 is FQNEAQ. DNA of the CDR3: TGTGCCAGCAGCTTATCCCCTAGCGGAAACACCGGGGAGCTGTTTTTT. It is translated as CASSLSPSGNTGELFF.

The chain employs TRBV30 and TRBJ1-3; D ambiguous. CDR1 is GTSNPN and CDR2 is SVGIG in the germline V gene (reference sequence). The CDR3 has 15 residues. V was pared by 0 bases and J by 0 bases, with 9 bases between. The CDR3 loop reads CAWSVGRSSGNTIYF. Here the CDR3 DNA reads TGTGCCTGGAGTGTGGGCAGAAGCTCTGGAAACACCATATATTTT.

This clone has a single count. CDR3 protein: CASSGGTRTGRYEQYF. CDR3 coding DNA: TGTGCCAGCAGTGGGGGAACAAGGACAGGTCGCTACGAGCAGTACTTC. The V gene is TRBV25-1, the J gene TRBJ2-7; TRBD1 matches 7 bases. CDR1 and CDR2 from the germline V gene are MGHDK and SYGVNS. J was trimmed by 3 bases and V by 4 bases; bases with no gene match: 12. The CDR3 is made up of 16 amino acids.

This chain joins TRBV5-5 and TRBJ1-4; D gene uncertain. This CDR3 has 15 amino acids. Germline CDR1 reads SGHKS; CDR2 reads YYEKEE (reference sequence). V dropped 0 bases and J dropped 7 bases, with 13 bases sitting between them. CDR3 coding DNA: TGTGCCAGCAGCTTGGCCGCAGCCTCAGGTGAAAAACTGTTTTTT. Translation gives CASSLAAASGEKLFF.

The chain recombines TRBV4-2 with TRBJ1-1; D gene ambiguous. Between the trimmed V and J ends, which lost 0 bases and 0 bases, there was a span of 8 bases. The germline V gene encodes CDR1 LGHNA and CDR2 YNFKEQ. CDR3 length equals 15 residues. The CDR3 bases are TGTGCCAGCAGCCAAGACGCAGACATGAACACTGAAGCTTTCTTT. Translation: CASSQDADMNTEAFF.

The rearrangement joins TRBV5-4 to TRBJ2-7; D perhaps matches TRBD1 (7 bases). The CDR3 has 18 amino acids. V was shortened by 0 bases and J by 6 bases, with 25 bases between the two germline ends. CDR1 and CDR2 from the germline V gene are SGHNT and YYREEE (reference sequence). The DNA of the CDR3 is TGTGCCAGCAGCTTGGGCGGGACAGTTCCCCTGGGGGTTTCCGAGCAGTACTTC. It encodes CASSLGGTVPLGVSEQYF.

This chain links TRBV6-6 with TRBJ1-4; 8 bases line up with TRBD1. V lost 2 bases and J lost 4; bases outside the gene matches: 3. Germline CDR1 is MNHNY and CDR2 is SVGAGI (reference sequence). CDR3 length: 15 amino acids. The CDR3 region has the DNA TGTGCCAGCAGTTACCAGGGGGCCCGTAATGAAAAACTGTTTTTT. Its protein is CASSYQGARNEKLFF.

This clone was recorded only once. The rearrangement joins TRBV5-6 to TRBJ2-7, with 13 nucleotides matching TRBD2. V shed 7 bases and J 4 bases; nucleotides not matched to a gene: 8. The CDR3 is made up of 15 amino acids. Per germline, CDR1 SGHDT and CDR2 YYEEEE. The CDR3 sequence is CASLTSGRARYEQYF. The CDR3 DNA reads as TGTGCCAGCTTAACTAGCGGGAGGGCCCGGTACGAGCAGTACTTC.

Turning to this clone: This sample also contains other DNA sequences that code for the same CDR3. The chain joins TRBV19 to TRBJ1-1, with unresolved D. Germline-derived CDR1 and CDR2 are LNHDA and SQIVND (reference sequence). V was cut by 2 bases and J by 5 bases, with 9 bases left in between. The CDR3 runs 13 residues. CDR3 amino acids: CASSIWGGTEAFF. Written as DNA, the CDR3 is TGTGCCAGTAGTATATGGGGAGGTACTGAAGCTTTCTTT.

This clone was recorded once. This chain connects TRBV5-1 to TRBJ2-7, with 7 nucleotides matching TRBD1. Losses at the gene ends were 3 bases for V and 0 bases for J; bases not matched to a gene: 6. The CDR3 totals 15 residues. In germline, CDR1 is SGHRS, CDR2 YFSETQ. The CDR3 sequence is CASSSTGVLSYEQYF. CDR3 in DNA: TGCGCCAGCAGCTCAACAGGGGTGCTCTCCTACGAGCAGTACTTC.

The V and J genes are TRBV6-5 and TRBJ2-2; possible D gene TRBD1, 6 bases. The CDR3 sequence is 16 residues long. V lost 1 base, J lost 4 bases, and 13 bases lay in between. Germline loops: CDR1 MNHEY, CDR2 SVGAGI. CDR3 in amino acids: CASSYLRGSGTGELFF. In DNA form, the CDR3 reads TGTGCCAGCAGTTACTTAAGGGGGTCGGGCACCGGGGAGCTGTTTTTT.

This clone was picked up one time. J is TRBJ1-3 and V is TRBV9; TRBD1 might be the D (5 bases). Looked up from germline, CDR1 is SGDLS and CDR2 is YYNGEE. V lost 4 bases to trimming and J lost 5 bases, with 10 bases between them. The CDR3 is made up of 13 amino acids. The chain's CDR3 is CASSLDIRNTIYF. The CDR3 DNA reads TGTGCCAGCAGCCTGGACATTCGAAACACCATATATTTT.

This chain joins TRBV27 and TRBJ2-7; 7 positions agree with TRBD1. The CDR3 consists of 14 residues. After removal of 6 bases from V and 6 bases from J, the junction contained 11 bases not matched to a gene. Germline-derived CDR1 and CDR2 are MNHEY and SMNVEV (reference sequence). The DNA of the CDR3 is TGTGCCAGCAGCAAACAGGGGATAGGGTCCGAGCAGTACTTC. It yields the protein CASSKQGIGSEQYF.